These 8 T cell receptor beta chains were sequenced from one sample in a study of tumor-infiltrating lymphocytes in primary liver carcinoma. TCR beta cDNA was made from approximately 500 ng total RNA with a constant-region primer. Three nested multiplex PCR rounds, a slightly modified ARM-PCR method, built the TCR beta libraries. Rounds one and two of PCR, each of around 11 cycles, were primed with TRBV1-TRBV30 forward primers and a C-beta reverse primer. MiXCR, applied by TCRdb to the multiplex PCR reads, yields one record per CDR3 protein. The table lists approximately 210,000 distinct CDR3 sequences, about 61% of them singletons. Both blood RNA, taken from unsorted whole blood, and germline DNA were extracted. The sample was peripheral blood. These receptors were taken from a woman aged 55-70 years with primary liver carcinoma and hepatitis B virus infection.

On this clonotype: A read error may explain this, as a much larger clone is one base away. The genes are TRBV5-4 and TRBJ2-5, with D unclear. Per the germline V gene, CDR1 is SGHNT and CDR2 is YYREEE (reference sequence). The CDR3 totals 14 residues. CDR3 in amino acids: CVSSADGSQETQYF. The CDR3, as DNA: TGTGTCAGCAGTGCCGACGGCTCCCAAGAGACCCAGTACTTC.

This clonotype turned up a few times. This chain links TRBV5-5 with TRBJ1-4, with a possible D match to TRBD1 (5 bases). The CDR3 spans 14 residues. Germline CDR1 SGHKS, CDR2 YYEKEE (reference sequence). With 6 bases removed from V and 8 bases from J, the gap between germline ends came to 17 bases. Written as DNA, the CDR3 is TGTGCCAGCACCAGGGTCGGGGTCGGGGAAAAACTGTTTTTT. This translates into CASTRVGVGEKLFF.

As for this clonotype: Being one base from a much bigger clone, this may be a read error. The V gene is TRBV12-3 or TRBV12-4, the J gene TRBJ2-1; D is unclear. The CDR3 has 12 amino acids. The CDR3 here is CTSSLYGDEQFF. CDR3 nucleotide sequence: TGTACCAGCAGTTTATACGGCGATGAGCAGTTCTTC.

Notes on this clonotype: This may come from a read error, since a much larger clone is one base off. The CDR3 coding sequence is TGTGCCAGCAGCCGAGGGACAGGGAAAAAGACCCAGTACTTC. It codes for CASSRGTGKKTQYF. The chain recombines TRBV7-9 with TRBJ2-5; the match to TRBD1 covers 9 bases. Germline values: CDR1 SEHNR, CDR2 FQNEAQ (reference sequence). The length of the CDR3 is 14 residues. V shed 5 bases and J 6 bases; nucleotides not matched to a gene: 7.

As regards this clonotype: The junction and the germline gene differ at one end; a read error may be behind it. This chain uses TRBV11-3 with TRBJ1-2; D remains ambiguous. The CDR3 covers 15 residues. In germline, CDR1 is SGHNT, CDR2 YENEEA. The CDR3 nucleotides are TGTGCCAGCACCTTATTGGGGAAAGCCAACTATGGCTACACCTTC. Its protein product is CASTLLGKANYGYTF.

Turning to this clonotype: An end of the junction does not agree with germline; a read error may underlie this. The chain recombines TRBV11-3 with TRBJ1-2; perhaps TRBD1 as D (5 bases). Germline V lookup: CDR1 SGHNT, CDR2 YENEEA. The CDR3 is made up of 17 amino acids. The CDR3: CASSLDPGSGKIYGHTF. CDR3 coding DNA: TGTGCCAGCAGCTTAGACCCCGGGTCAGGGAAGATCTATGGCCACACCTTC.

A word on this clonotype: The junction differs from germline at one of its ends, possibly a read error. The gene calls are TRBV11-2 and TRBJ2-5; D is perhaps TRBD1 (6 bases). This CDR3 spans 17 amino acids. Looked up from germline, CDR1 is SGHAT and CDR2 is FQNNGV. In DNA, the CDR3 is TGTGCCAGCAGCTTACAACAGGCAGGGGTTGGGGGAGAGACCCTGTACTTC. Translation: CASSLQQAGVGGETLYF.

This clonotype was observed a few times. The chain uses TRBV10-3 and TRBJ2-2; tentatively, D is TRBD1 (5 bases). The CDR3 is made up of 12 amino acids. The germline V gene encodes CDR1 ENHRY and CDR2 SYGVKD. Trimming took 6 bases from V and 7 from J, leaving 9 bases between them. Written as DNA, the CDR3 is TGTGCCATCAGCCAGGGTGGCGGGGAGCTGTTTTTT. Translation: CAISQGGGELFF.